A single sample gave rise to the 6 T cell receptor beta chains below, sequenced in a study of control samples from healthy donors and cancer patients. The method was immunoSEQ multiplex PCR; TCRdb's version includes in-frame clones alone and lacks a portion of them. In the table there are 350,000 to 450,000 clones, 80% to 95% of which are singletons. Material for sequencing was PBMCs. Receptors originate from a man aged 35 to 55 with head and neck cancer.

The chain uses TRBV10-1 and TRBJ1-1; D is possibly TRBD1 (6 bases). Germline values: CDR1 WNHNN, CDR2 SYGVQD (reference sequence). This CDR3 spans 14 amino acids. Trimming cost V 6 bases and J 0 bases, with 11 bases left between them. The CDR3 DNA is TGCGCCAGCAGCACCGGACAGTTGAACACTGAAGCTTTCTTT. Its translation is CASSTGQLNTEAFF.

The chain employs TRBV7-3 and TRBJ2-5; a weak D match, TRBD1 (5 bases). The CDR3 consists of 14 residues. Trimming cost V 8 bases and J 5 bases, with 18 bases left between them. CDR1 is SGHTA, CDR2 FQGTGA, per germline. The CDR3 sequence: CASPWQGPLETQYF. As DNA, the CDR3 is TGTGCCAGCCCCTGGCAGGGCCCCCTGGAGACCCAGTACTTC.

The gene calls are TRBV27 and TRBJ2-1; unclear D gene. V was trimmed by 3 bases and J by 7 bases, leaving 10 bases between them. Germline V gene lookup returns CDR1 MNHEY and CDR2 SMNVEV (reference sequence). This CDR3 contains 13 residues. CDR3 DNA sequence: TGTGCCAGCAGTTTTTCCGGGTTGAATGAGCAGTTCTTC. This codes for CASSFSGLNEQFF.

This clone came up once. The chain recombines TRBV15 with TRBJ1-2; 7 bases match TRBD1. The junction had 11 bases not matched to a gene; V was cut back by 3 bases and J by 7 bases. This CDR3 is built from 15 residues. Germline CDR1 and CDR2: LNHNV and YYDKDF (reference sequence). The CDR3 loop is CATSRGRDSPLGYTF. As DNA, the CDR3 is TGTGCCACCAGCAGGGGTCGGGACAGTCCTCTTGGCTACACCTTC. Drawing the rest from reference TRBV15 and TRBJ1-2, the complete variable domain is DAMVIQNPRYQVTQFGKPVTLSCSQTLNHNVMYWYQQKSSQAPKLLFHYYDKDFNNEADTPDNFQSRRPNTSFCFLDIRSPGLGDTAMYLCATSRGRDSPLGYTFGSGTRLTVV.

This rearrangement joins TRBV6-1 to TRBJ1-1; tentatively, D is TRBD1 (5 bases). Trimming removed 1 base from V and 5 bases from J, with 23 bases in between. The CDR3 spans 18 residues. Germline V lookup: CDR1 MNHNS, CDR2 SASEGT. The CDR3 here is CASSEDRPPQLGVTEAFF. CDR3 DNA sequence: TGTGCCAGCAGTGAAGACAGGCCACCCCAGCTGGGGGTTACTGAAGCTTTCTTT.

The sample holds a few counts of this clone. This chain joins TRBV6-6 and TRBJ2-7; TRBD2 agrees at 9 bases. Germline CDR1 MNHNY, CDR2 SVGAGI (reference sequence). Trimming cost V 5 bases and J 3 bases; bases outside gene matches: 17. This CDR3 is 18 amino acids long. The CDR3 spells CASSRGGAGSGRGYEQYF. The CDR3 DNA reads as TGTGCCAGCAGTCGTGGGGGGGCTGGTAGCGGGAGAGGCTACGAGCAGTACTTC.